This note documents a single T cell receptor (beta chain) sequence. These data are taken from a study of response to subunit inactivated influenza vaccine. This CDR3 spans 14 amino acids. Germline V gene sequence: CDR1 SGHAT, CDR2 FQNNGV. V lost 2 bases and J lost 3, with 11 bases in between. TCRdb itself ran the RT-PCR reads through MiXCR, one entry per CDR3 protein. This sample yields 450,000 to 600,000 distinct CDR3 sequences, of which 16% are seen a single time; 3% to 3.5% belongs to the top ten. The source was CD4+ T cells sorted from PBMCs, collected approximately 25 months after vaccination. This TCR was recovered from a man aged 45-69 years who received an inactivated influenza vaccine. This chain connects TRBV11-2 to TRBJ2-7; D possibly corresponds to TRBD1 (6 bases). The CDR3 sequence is CASSLQTGIYEQYF. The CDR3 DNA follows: TGTGCCAGCAGCTTACAAACAGGGATCTACGAGCAGTACTTC.